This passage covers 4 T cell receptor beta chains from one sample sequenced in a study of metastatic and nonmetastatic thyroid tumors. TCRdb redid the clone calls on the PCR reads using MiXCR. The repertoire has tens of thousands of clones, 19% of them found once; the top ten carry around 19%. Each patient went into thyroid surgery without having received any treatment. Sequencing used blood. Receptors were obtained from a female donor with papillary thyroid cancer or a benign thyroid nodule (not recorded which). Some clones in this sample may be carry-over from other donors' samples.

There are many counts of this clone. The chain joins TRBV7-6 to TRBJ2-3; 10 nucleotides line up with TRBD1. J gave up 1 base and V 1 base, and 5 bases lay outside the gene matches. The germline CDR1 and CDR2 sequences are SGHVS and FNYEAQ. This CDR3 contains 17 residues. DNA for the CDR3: TGTGCCAGCAGCTTAGTTGGCGGACAGGGGGGCACAGATACGCAGTATTTT. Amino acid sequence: CASSLVGGQGGTDTQYF.

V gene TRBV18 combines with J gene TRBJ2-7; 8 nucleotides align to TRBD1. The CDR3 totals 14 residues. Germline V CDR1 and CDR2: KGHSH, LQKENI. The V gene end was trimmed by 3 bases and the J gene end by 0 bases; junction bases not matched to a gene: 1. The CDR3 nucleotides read TGTGCCAGCTCACCGGACAGGGCCTCCTACGAGCAGTACTTC. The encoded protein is CASSPDRASYEQYF.

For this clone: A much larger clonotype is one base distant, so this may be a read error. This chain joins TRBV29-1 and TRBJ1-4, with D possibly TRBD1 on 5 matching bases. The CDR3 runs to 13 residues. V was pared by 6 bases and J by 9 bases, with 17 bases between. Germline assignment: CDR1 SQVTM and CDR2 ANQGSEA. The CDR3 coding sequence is TGCAGCGTAGTACAGGTTGGGGGTCAAAAACTGTTTTTT. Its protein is CSVVQVGGQKLFF.

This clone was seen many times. The CDR3, as DNA: TGTGCCAGCAGCCCAAGGTCTGGGCAGGGCCTCTCTGGGGCCAACGTCCTGACTTTC. Amino acids: CASSPRSGQGLSGANVLTF. The genes are TRBV11-3 and TRBJ2-6, with TRBD1 as a possible D gene (5 bases). The CDR3 length is 19 residues. Looked up from germline, CDR1 is SGHNT and CDR2 is YENEEA. V was shortened by 5 bases and J by 0 bases, with 20 bases between the two germline ends.